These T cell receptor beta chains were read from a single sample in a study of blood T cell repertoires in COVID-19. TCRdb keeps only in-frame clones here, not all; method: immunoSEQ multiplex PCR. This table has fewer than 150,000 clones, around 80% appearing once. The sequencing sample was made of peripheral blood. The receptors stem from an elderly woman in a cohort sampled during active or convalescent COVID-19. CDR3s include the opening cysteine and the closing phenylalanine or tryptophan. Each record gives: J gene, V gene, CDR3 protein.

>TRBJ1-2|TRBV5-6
CASSLSPNYGYTF
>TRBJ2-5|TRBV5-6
CASSGRGSETQYF
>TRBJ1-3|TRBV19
CASSQPGQGPGNTIYF
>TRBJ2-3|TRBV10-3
CAIRSSGGGSTDTQYF
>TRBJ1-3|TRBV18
CASRGQDSGNTIYF
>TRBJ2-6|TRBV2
CASSPYGANVLTF
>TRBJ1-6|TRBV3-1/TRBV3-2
CASSQPGTYPPLHF
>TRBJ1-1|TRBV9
CASSVGVLRNTEAFF
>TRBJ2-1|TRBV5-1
CASSSVPGQKSSSYNEQFF
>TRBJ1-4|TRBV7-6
CASSPTGLQNEKLFF
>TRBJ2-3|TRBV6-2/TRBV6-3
CASSSPLVDTQYF
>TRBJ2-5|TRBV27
CASSFAGQETQYF
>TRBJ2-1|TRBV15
CASRTLERVGEQFF
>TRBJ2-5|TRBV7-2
CASSLGGVQETQYF
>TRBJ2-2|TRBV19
CASSDRGTGELFF
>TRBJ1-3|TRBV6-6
CASSPGQGHQDTIYF
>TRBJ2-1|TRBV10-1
CASRDRRNYNEQFF
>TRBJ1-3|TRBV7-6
CASSLIPPESGNTIYF
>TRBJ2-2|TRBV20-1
CSASGRGRFTGELFF
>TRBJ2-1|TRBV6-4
CASSDNRGYEQFF
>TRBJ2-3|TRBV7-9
CASSLAGGYAQYF
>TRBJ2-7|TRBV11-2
CASSDGVAGVEQYF
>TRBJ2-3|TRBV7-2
CASSFYADTQYF
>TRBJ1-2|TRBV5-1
CASSFTGGAVGYTF
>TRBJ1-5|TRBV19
CASSTRGLDNQPQHF
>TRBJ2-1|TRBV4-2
CASSQAGGVNEQFF
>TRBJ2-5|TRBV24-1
CATSDPKLPQETQYF
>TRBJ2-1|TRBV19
CASSTRSSGRYNEQFF
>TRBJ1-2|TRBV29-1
CSVGLGQNYGYTF
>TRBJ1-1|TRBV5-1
CASSLAPSGTEAFF
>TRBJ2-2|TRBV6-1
CASSEGGLATGELFF
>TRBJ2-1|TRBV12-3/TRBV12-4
CASSPTADEQFF
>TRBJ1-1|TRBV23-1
CASSRDRATEAFF
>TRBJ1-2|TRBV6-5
CASSNRGYGYTF
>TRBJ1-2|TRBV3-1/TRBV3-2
CASSQLPGVEGQNF
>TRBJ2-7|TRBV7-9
CASSTEFEQYF
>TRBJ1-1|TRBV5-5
CASSARTGGTEAFF
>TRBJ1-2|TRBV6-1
CASSERGYGYTF
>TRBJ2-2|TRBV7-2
CASSLRRAGELFF
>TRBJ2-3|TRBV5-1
CASSLSTSGGSTQYF
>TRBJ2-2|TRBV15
CATSLARGLNTGELFF
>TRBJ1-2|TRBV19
CASSRQGIGYGYTF
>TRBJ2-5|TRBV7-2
CASSFTEGETQYF
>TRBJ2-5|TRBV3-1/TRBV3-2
CASSPTLLAGGETQYF
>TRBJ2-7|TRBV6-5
CASRMDRGQWREQYF
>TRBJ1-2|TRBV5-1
CASSLPSGTGGAGYTF